This is a list of T cell receptor beta chains from one sample in a study of PD-1 blockade in classical Hodgkin lymphoma. Repertoires were generated with immunoSEQ multiplex PCR, while TCRdb's copy carries only in-frame clones and drops some. Of under 15,000 clones listed, around 83% are singletons. Sequencing used peripheral blood mononuclear cells (PBMCs), obtained at baseline. These receptors were collected from a human donor with classical Hodgkin lymphoma. CDR3s include the opening cysteine and the closing phenylalanine or tryptophan. The D gene is left open where the match is weak. Clone sizes are given selectively: once, few, many, or a class where the clone is expanded.

clone_size d_call j_call v_call cdr3_nt cdr3_aa
NA NA TRBJ2-1 TRBV5-1 TGCGCCAGCAGCCCGTATACACCGGGGGCTTTCTACAATGAGCAGTTCTTC CASSPYTPGAFYNEQFF
NA NA TRBJ1-1 TRBV9 TGTGCCAGCAGCGTAGACCGGAACACTGAAGCTTTCTTT CASSVDRNTEAFF
NA TRBD1 TRBJ2-5 TRBV28 TGTGCCAGTAAGACAGGGGTAGGGGAGACCCAGTACTTC CASKTGVGETQYF
NA NA TRBJ1-2 TRBV7-9 TGTGCCAGCAGCTTAAACCCCGCCGACTCCCTCTACACCTTC CASSLNPADSLYTF
NA TRBD1 TRBJ2-7 TRBV7-7 TGTGCTAGCAGCCCCGACAGGGGACAAGAGCAGTACTTC CASSPDRGQEQYF
NA NA TRBJ2-3 TRBV5-4 TGTGCCAGCAGCTTCCCTCCTGGGAAGCAGTATTTT CASSFPPGKQYF
NA TRBD2 TRBJ2-3 TRBV4-3 TGCGCCAGCAGCCAAGATTCCGCGGGGGGGAGAGATACGCAGTATTTT CASSQDSAGGRDTQYF
NA TRBD1 TRBJ1-4 TRBV7-2 TGTGCCAGCAACCCGGGACAGGGTTATGAAAAACTGTTTTTT CASNPGQGYEKLFF
NA TRBD2 TRBJ2-7 TRBV10-1 TGCGCCAGCAGTGGCGGGGGGGGTAGAAGTTCTTACGAGCAGTACTTC CASSGGGGRSSYEQYF
NA TRBD2 TRBJ2-1 TRBV4-2 TGTGCCAGCAGCCCGTGGACTAGCGGGAGTGTCAATGAGCAGTTCTTC CASSPWTSGSVNEQFF
NA NA TRBJ1-2 TRBV10-3 TGTGCCATCCGGACAGAATCCTATGGCTACACCTTC CAIRTESYGYTF
NA NA TRBJ2-2 TRBV2 TGTGCCAGCAGTGAGATAGGGCTGGACACCGGGGAGTTGTTTTTT CASSEIGLDTGELFF
few NA TRBJ1-1 TRBV6-5 TGTGCCAGCAGTTACGAGGGCACTTCGAACACTGAAGCTTTCTTT CASSYEGTSNTEAFF
NA NA TRBJ2-2 TRBV13 TGTGCCAGCAGCGTAGTAGCGAACACCGGGGAGCTGTTTTTT CASSVVANTGELFF
NA NA TRBJ1-1 TRBV5-1 TGCGCCAGCAGCTTGGAGGCAGGAGATAACACTGAAGCTTTCTTT CASSLEAGDNTEAFF
few TRBD1 TRBJ2-1 TRBV6-5 TGTGCCAGCAGTCGCAGGGGGCGCGCCTACAATGAGCAGTTCTTC CASSRRGRAYNEQFF
NA NA TRBJ1-5 TRBV6-1 TGTGCCAGCAGTGAAGCACGGATTAATCAGCCCCAGCATTTT CASSEARINQPQHF
NA NA TRBJ2-1 TRBV5-5 TGTGCCAGCAGCTTGGTCTCCGGGAGTAATGCCGATGAGCAGTTCTTC CASSLVSGSNADEQFF
NA NA TRBJ1-2 TRBV19 TGTGCCAGTAGTATATTCGGGACGGTGCGAAACGGCTACACCTTC CASSIFGTVRNGYTF
NA TRBD2 TRBJ2-3 TRBV10-3 TGTGCCATCAGTTCCGGGACTAGCGGGAGAGCAGATACGCAGTATTTT CAISSGTSGRADTQYF
NA NA TRBJ1-5 TRBV4-3 TGCGCCAGCAGCCAAGATTTAGGAGCTCAGCCCCAGCATTTT CASSQDLGAQPQHF
NA NA TRBJ2-7 TRBV6-5 TGTGCCAGCAGTTTCCAGGGCCACGAGCAGTACTTC CASSFQGHEQYF
NA NA TRBJ1-2 TRBV25-1 TGTGCCAGCAGTGGGGCTGGGGGTAACTATGGCTACACCTTC CASSGAGGNYGYTF
NA NA TRBJ1-3 TRBV30 TGTGCCTGGAGTGTACAAGGTAGCTCTGGAAACACCATATATTTT CAWSVQGSSGNTIYF
NA NA TRBJ2-7 TRBV19 TGTGCCAGTAGTATCGGCGTCAGGGGCTACGAGCAGTACTTC CASSIGVRGYEQYF
NA TRBD2 TRBJ2-2 TRBV19 TGTGCCAGTAGTACCTTCTCTAGCGGGAGGGCAATTTCTGGGGAGCTGTTTTTT CASSTFSSGRAISGELFF
once NA TRBJ2-7 TRBV7-9 TGTGCCAGCAGCTTATCTCGTCCGGTCCCCTACGAGCAGTACTTC CASSLSRPVPYEQYF
NA NA TRBJ2-2 TRBV9 TGTGCCAGCAGCGCGTACGGGGGCCGCACCGGGGAGCTGTTTTTT CASSAYGGRTGELFF
once NA TRBJ2-1 TRBV15 TGTGCCACCAGCAGAGATCTTAAGATGGGAGAGCAGTTCTTC CATSRDLKMGEQFF
NA NA TRBJ2-7 TRBV11-2 TGTGCCAGCACCTCCCCGGAGGGCCAGGTTAACTACGAGCAGTACTTC CASTSPEGQVNYEQYF
NA NA TRBJ1-2 TRBV19 TGTGCCAGTAGTATCAACCAGTATAACTATGGCTACACCTTC CASSINQYNYGYTF
NA TRBD2 TRBJ2-1 TRBV7-3 TGTGCCAGCAGCTCAACTAGCGGTTCCTACAATGAGCAGTTCTTC CASSSTSGSYNEQFF
NA TRBD1 TRBJ2-4 TRBV9 TGTGCCAGCAGCGTGACAGGGGTTGCCAAAAACATTCAGTACTTC CASSVTGVAKNIQYF
NA NA TRBJ1-2 TRBV28 TGTGCCAGCAGTCCTTCTCAGGGGAACTATGGCTACACCTTC CASSPSQGNYGYTF
NA NA TRBJ1-1 TRBV11-1 TGTGCCAGCTCCCTGTGGGTGAACACTGAAGCTTTCTTT CASSLWVNTEAFF
NA NA TRBJ2-5 TRBV4-1 TGCGCCAGCAGCCAAGAAATTGGGGAGACCCAGTACTTC CASSQEIGETQYF
few NA TRBJ1-5 TRBV6-1 TGTGCCAGCAGTGATATCCGTTATCAGCCCCAGCATTTT CASSDIRYQPQHF
NA NA TRBJ1-4 TRBV20-1 TGCAGTGCTAGTCGGAACGAAAAACTGTTTTTT CSASRNEKLFF
NA NA TRBJ2-1 TRBV2 TGTGCCAGCAACCCCTACCTTCGGCGGGGGCTTAATGAGCAGTTCTTC CASNPYLRRGLNEQFF
NA TRBD1 TRBJ2-5 TRBV6-6 TGTGCCAGCAGTTTTCGGACAGGCCAAGAGACCCAGTACTTC CASSFRTGQETQYF
NA NA TRBJ2-5 TRBV9 TGTGCCAGCAGCGCGCCGGGCGCATTTTACCAAGAGACCCAGTACTTC CASSAPGAFYQETQYF
once TRBD1 TRBJ1-6 TRBV6-6 TGTGCCAGCAACCGGGACAGAAAAAATTCACCCCTCCACTTT CASNRDRKNSPLHF
once NA TRBJ1-1 TRBV7-7 TGTGCCAGCAGCGGGGGGCCAAACACTGAAGCTTTCTTT CASSGGPNTEAFF
NA NA TRBJ1-2 TRBV19 TGTGCCAGTAGTATATTGTCAGGGATGGTAGATGGCTACACCTTC CASSILSGMVDGYTF
NA TRBD1 TRBJ2-5 TRBV7-8 TGTGCCAGCAGCCCAGGGACAGGGGGCCAGACCCAGTACTTC CASSPGTGGQTQYF
NA TRBD1 TRBJ2-2 TRBV19 TGTGCCAGTAGTATCGACAGGGGGGCGAACACCGGGGAGCTGTTTTTT CASSIDRGANTGELFF
few NA TRBJ1-1 TRBV10-3 TGTGCCATCAGTGATGACAGTAACACTGAAGCTTTCTTT CAISDDSNTEAFF
NA NA TRBJ1-4 TRBV6-5 TGTGCCAGCAGTGCCAGAGGGATTCCGAATGAAAAACTGTTTTTT CASSARGIPNEKLFF
NA NA TRBJ1-1 TRBV10-2 TGCGCCAGCAGCGTTGGACACCCGAACACTGAAGCTTTCTTT CASSVGHPNTEAFF
NA NA TRBJ1-2 TRBV19 TGTGCCAGTAGTATCCAGGGGCGCGAGTATGGCTACACCTTC CASSIQGREYGYTF
NA TRBD1 TRBJ1-5 TRBV7-8 TGTGCCAGCAGCACACAGGGGTGGGATCAGCCCCAGCATTTT CASSTQGWDQPQHF
NA TRBD1 TRBJ2-7 TRBV5-5 TGTGCCAGCAGCTTGTATAGGGGGCCCTACGAGCAGTACTTC CASSLYRGPYEQYF
NA NA TRBJ1-6 TRBV2 TGTGCCAGCAGTGAGACCAACAGGGTTTCACCCCTCCACTTT CASSETNRVSPLHF
NA TRBD1 TRBJ2-5 TRBV5-4 TGTGCCAGCAGCCTGCAGGGACAGGGGGCAGGAGAGACCCAGTACTTC CASSLQGQGAGETQYF